Listed below are T cell receptor beta chains from one sample, sequenced in a study of T-cell reconstitution after alpha-beta-depleted transplantation in children. TCRdb passed the PCR reads through MiXCR, listing each CDR3 protein once. In the table there are approximately 980,000 distinct CDR3 sequences, around 30% of which are singletons. Sequencing was performed on PBMCs, mostly from graft donor cells, taken 360 days after TCRalphabeta/CD19-depleted stem cell transplant. These receptors were collected from a boy less than two years old who had a stem cell transplant for SCID, so the T cells may come from the graft donor. CDR3s include the opening cysteine and the closing phenylalanine or tryptophan. The D gene is left open where the match is weak. A clone size is listed for some rows: how often the clone was seen (once, few, many), or a class if it is expanded.

d_call: -
v_call: TRBV29-1
j_call: TRBJ1-2
clone_size: -
cdr3_nt: TGCAGCGTTGAAGAAACCCGAGGGTCCCACTATGGCTACACCTTC
cdr3_aa: CSVEETRGSHYGYTF

d_call: TRBD2
v_call: TRBV24-1
j_call: TRBJ2-1
clone_size: -
cdr3_nt: TGTGCCACCAGTGCAAAGCGGGGCTACAATGAGCAGTTCTTC
cdr3_aa: CATSAKRGYNEQFF

d_call: -
v_call: TRBV5-1
j_call: TRBJ1-1
clone_size: few
cdr3_nt: TGCGCCAGCAGCGGGGGACAAACAACGAACACTGAAGCTTTCTTT
cdr3_aa: CASSGGQTTNTEAFF

d_call: -
v_call: TRBV5-1
j_call: TRBJ2-7
clone_size: -
cdr3_nt: TGCGCCAGCAGGGAGGGGAGCTCCTACGAGCAGTACTTC
cdr3_aa: CASREGSSYEQYF

d_call: TRBD1
v_call: TRBV20-1
j_call: TRBJ1-5
clone_size: -
cdr3_nt: TGCAGTGCCCAGGGGGCCGATCAGCCCCAGCATTTT
cdr3_aa: CSAQGADQPQHF

d_call: TRBD1
v_call: TRBV5-1
j_call: TRBJ1-3
clone_size: few
cdr3_nt: TGCGCCAGCAGCTTGGCTGGGACAGGGGCGAACACCATATATTTT
cdr3_aa: CASSLAGTGANTIYF

d_call: -
v_call: TRBV12-3/TRBV12-4
j_call: TRBJ2-1
clone_size: few
cdr3_nt: TGTGCCAGCAGTTTAACCCCCTTATCCTACAATGAGCAGTTCTTC
cdr3_aa: CASSLTPLSYNEQFF

d_call: -
v_call: TRBV18
j_call: TRBJ1-1
clone_size: -
cdr3_nt: TGTGCCAGCTCACCTTTTCGGGGGACTGAAGCTTTCTTT
cdr3_aa: CASSPFRGTEAFF

d_call: -
v_call: TRBV4-1
j_call: TRBJ2-5
clone_size: -
cdr3_nt: TGCGCCAGCAGCCAAGGCGCGACGGATCAAGAGACCCAGTACTTC
cdr3_aa: CASSQGATDQETQYF

d_call: -
v_call: TRBV5-5
j_call: TRBJ2-1
clone_size: few
cdr3_nt: TGTGCCAGCAGCTTGGTGGCTACCCTTGATGAGCAGTTCTTC
cdr3_aa: CASSLVATLDEQFF

d_call: TRBD1
v_call: TRBV12-3/TRBV12-4
j_call: TRBJ1-2
clone_size: -
cdr3_nt: TGTGCCAGCACCCAGGATCCGACAGGGGGTTATGGCTACACCTTC
cdr3_aa: CASTQDPTGGYGYTF

d_call: TRBD2
v_call: TRBV20-1
j_call: TRBJ2-1
clone_size: few
cdr3_nt: TGCAGTGCTAGGGTTCATAGCGGGGGGGCCTGGAATGAGCAGTTCTTC
cdr3_aa: CSARVHSGGAWNEQFF

d_call: -
v_call: TRBV12-3/TRBV12-4
j_call: TRBJ2-7
clone_size: -
cdr3_nt: TGTGCCAGCAGTTTAGGCTGGTCGGGAGAGCAGTACTTC
cdr3_aa: CASSLGWSGEQYF

d_call: TRBD2
v_call: TRBV28
j_call: TRBJ2-5
clone_size: -
cdr3_nt: TGTGCCACCGCTAGCGGGGGAGAGACCCAGTACTTC
cdr3_aa: CATASGGETQYF

d_call: -
v_call: TRBV5-5
j_call: TRBJ1-5
clone_size: few
cdr3_nt: TGTGCCAGCAGCTTGGACAGTCAGCCCCAGCATTTT
cdr3_aa: CASSLDSQPQHF

d_call: -
v_call: TRBV15
j_call: TRBJ2-2
clone_size: -
cdr3_nt: TGTGCCACCAGCAGCGGACAGTTCGACACCGGGGAGCTGTTTTTT
cdr3_aa: CATSSGQFDTGELFF

d_call: -
v_call: TRBV25-1
j_call: TRBJ2-2
clone_size: -
cdr3_nt: TGTGCCAGCAGTGAGGAGGCACGGACCGGGGAGCTGTTTTTT
cdr3_aa: CASSEEARTGELFF

d_call: TRBD2
v_call: TRBV3-1
j_call: TRBJ2-3
clone_size: few
cdr3_nt: TGTGCCAGCAGCCTAGCGGGGCTCCGCACAGATACGCAGTATTTT
cdr3_aa: CASSLAGLRTDTQYF

d_call: -
v_call: TRBV20-1
j_call: TRBJ1-4
clone_size: -
cdr3_nt: TGCAGTGCTAGACGCTTCTCGGACGGGCGGAATGAAAAACTGTTTTTT
cdr3_aa: CSARRFSDGRNEKLFF

d_call: -
v_call: TRBV7-9
j_call: TRBJ2-1
clone_size: -
cdr3_nt: TGTGCCAGCAGCTTAGTGGGCGAAAAGCAGTTCTTC
cdr3_aa: CASSLVGEKQFF

d_call: TRBD2
v_call: TRBV2
j_call: TRBJ2-2
clone_size: -
cdr3_nt: TGTGCCAGCAGTGATTGGCCAGCGGGGGGGACCGGGGAGCTGTTTTTT
cdr3_aa: CASSDWPAGGTGELFF

d_call: TRBD1
v_call: TRBV5-1
j_call: TRBJ2-3
clone_size: few
cdr3_nt: TGCGCCAGCAGTGGACAGGGTAGCACAGATACGCAGTATTTT
cdr3_aa: CASSGQGSTDTQYF

d_call: TRBD2
v_call: TRBV18
j_call: TRBJ2-3
clone_size: -
cdr3_nt: TGTGCCAGCTCCGGACTAGCGGAGCACACAGATACGCAGTATTTT
cdr3_aa: CASSGLAEHTDTQYF

d_call: TRBD1
v_call: TRBV5-4
j_call: TRBJ1-2
clone_size: few
cdr3_nt: TGTGCCAGCAGCCAGGGACAGAACTATGGCTACACCTTC
cdr3_aa: CASSQGQNYGYTF

d_call: TRBD2
v_call: TRBV10-3
j_call: TRBJ2-7
clone_size: few
cdr3_nt: TGTGCCATCAGAGCCGAACCGGGACTAGCGAGCTACGAGCAGTACTTC
cdr3_aa: CAIRAEPGLASYEQYF

d_call: -
v_call: TRBV7-2
j_call: TRBJ2-3
clone_size: -
cdr3_nt: TGTGCCAGCAGCTTGAATCGGGCCTTCACAGATACGCAGTATTTT
cdr3_aa: CASSLNRAFTDTQYF

d_call: -
v_call: TRBV5-6
j_call: TRBJ2-7
clone_size: -
cdr3_nt: TGTGCCAGCAGCGGCGTCATGTCCTACGAGCAGTACTTC
cdr3_aa: CASSGVMSYEQYF

d_call: TRBD1
v_call: TRBV7-2
j_call: TRBJ1-5
clone_size: -
cdr3_nt: TGTGCCAGCAGCCCGGGGGACAGGGGAAACGGTCAGCCCCAGCATTTT
cdr3_aa: CASSPGDRGNGQPQHF

d_call: -
v_call: TRBV20-1
j_call: TRBJ1-1
clone_size: few
cdr3_nt: TGCAGTGCTAGAGATATAGGGTTGGACTCTGAAGCTTTCTTT
cdr3_aa: CSARDIGLDSEAFF

d_call: TRBD2
v_call: TRBV5-1
j_call: TRBJ2-1
clone_size: -
cdr3_nt: TGCGCCAGCAGCGGAGGGACTAGCGGACCCTACAATGAGCAGTTCTTC
cdr3_aa: CASSGGTSGPYNEQFF

d_call: TRBD2
v_call: TRBV4-2
j_call: TRBJ2-3
clone_size: -
cdr3_nt: TGTGCCAGCAGCCAAGATACGATGGTAGCGGGGGAATACACAGATACGCAGTATTTT
cdr3_aa: CASSQDTMVAGEYTDTQYF

d_call: -
v_call: TRBV12-3/TRBV12-4
j_call: TRBJ2-7
clone_size: many
cdr3_nt: TGTGCCAGCAGTACCGGCTCCTACGAGCAGTACTTC
cdr3_aa: CASSTGSYEQYF

d_call: -
v_call: TRBV5-1
j_call: TRBJ2-2
clone_size: -
cdr3_nt: TGCGCCAGCAGCTTGGGGGACCTAAGCGCCGGGGAGCTGTTTTTT
cdr3_aa: CASSLGDLSAGELFF

d_call: -
v_call: TRBV4-1
j_call: TRBJ2-1
clone_size: -
cdr3_nt: TGCGCCAGCAGCCAACCCCGACCGGGTCTTGGGGGTCATGAGCAGTTCTTC
cdr3_aa: CASSQPRPGLGGHEQFF

d_call: TRBD2
v_call: TRBV7-6
j_call: TRBJ2-3
clone_size: few
cdr3_nt: TGTGCCAGCAGCTTAGGGCTAGCGGGGGGTAGCACAGATACGCAGTATTTT
cdr3_aa: CASSLGLAGGSTDTQYF

d_call: -
v_call: TRBV12-3/TRBV12-4
j_call: TRBJ2-7
clone_size: -
cdr3_nt: TGTGCCAGCAGTTTATTCCCTTTAGGGGGTGGACTTACCTACGAGCAGTACTTC
cdr3_aa: CASSLFPLGGGLTYEQYF

d_call: -
v_call: TRBV7-3
j_call: TRBJ2-1
clone_size: -
cdr3_nt: TGTGCCAGCAGCTTTACCTACGAGAATGAGCAGTTCTTC
cdr3_aa: CASSFTYENEQFF

d_call: -
v_call: TRBV28
j_call: TRBJ1-3
clone_size: -
cdr3_nt: TGTGCCACCTCGACGGGCGTTGGAAACACCATATATTTT
cdr3_aa: CATSTGVGNTIYF

d_call: -
v_call: TRBV12-3/TRBV12-4
j_call: TRBJ2-7
clone_size: -
cdr3_nt: TGTGCCAGCAGTTTCGATCCCCTCGTGACAGCCTCCCAGTACTTC
cdr3_aa: CASSFDPLVTASQYF

d_call: -
v_call: TRBV7-2
j_call: TRBJ2-3
clone_size: -
cdr3_nt: TGTGCCAGCAGCCTCACTAGCTATACGCAGTATTTT
cdr3_aa: CASSLTSYTQYF

d_call: -
v_call: TRBV20-1
j_call: TRBJ2-5
clone_size: -
cdr3_nt: TGCAGTGCTAGCCAGCTAGCGATCCAAGAGACCCAGTACTTC
cdr3_aa: CSASQLAIQETQYF

d_call: TRBD2
v_call: TRBV20-1
j_call: TRBJ2-3
clone_size: few
cdr3_nt: TGCAGTGCCTGGGGGCTAGCGGGGGGCCCAAGCACAGATACGCAGTATTTT
cdr3_aa: CSAWGLAGGPSTDTQYF

d_call: TRBD1
v_call: TRBV20-1
j_call: TRBJ2-1
clone_size: few
cdr3_nt: TGCAGTGCCCCGGGACAGCCCTACAATGAGCAGTTCTTC
cdr3_aa: CSAPGQPYNEQFF

d_call: -
v_call: TRBV20-1
j_call: TRBJ1-2
clone_size: -
cdr3_nt: TGCAGTGCTAGAGCTGACAGGCCGTATGGCTACACCTTC
cdr3_aa: CSARADRPYGYTF

d_call: -
v_call: TRBV11-2
j_call: TRBJ2-2
clone_size: few
cdr3_nt: TGTGCCAGCAGCTTTAATAGGGTTGGGGCCGGGGAGCTGTTTTTT
cdr3_aa: CASSFNRVGAGELFF

d_call: -
v_call: TRBV4-2
j_call: TRBJ2-5
clone_size: -
cdr3_nt: TGTGCCAGCAGCCAAGCCGAAGGACCACAAGAGACCCAGTACTTC
cdr3_aa: CASSQAEGPQETQYF

d_call: -
v_call: TRBV5-6
j_call: TRBJ2-2
clone_size: -
cdr3_nt: TGTGCCAGCAGCTTCGGTTTCACAGTCACCGGGGAGCTGTTTTTT
cdr3_aa: CASSFGFTVTGELFF

d_call: TRBD2
v_call: TRBV3-1
j_call: TRBJ2-1
clone_size: -
cdr3_nt: TGTGCCAGCAGGCCTACCGGGAGCGGGGGGGAATTTTACAATGAGCAGTTCTTC
cdr3_aa: CASRPTGSGGEFYNEQFF

d_call: -
v_call: TRBV12-3/TRBV12-4
j_call: TRBJ1-3
clone_size: -
cdr3_nt: TGTGCCAGCACGAAGAGCTCTGGAAACACCATATATTTT
cdr3_aa: CASTKSSGNTIYF

d_call: -
v_call: TRBV6-5
j_call: TRBJ1-1
clone_size: -
cdr3_nt: TGTGCCAGCAGTTGGTCGATAGGGTCTGAAGCTTTCTTT
cdr3_aa: CASSWSIGSEAFF

d_call: -
v_call: TRBV13
j_call: TRBJ1-6
clone_size: -
cdr3_nt: TGTGCCAGCAGGGCGGAGAATTCACCCCTCCACTTT
cdr3_aa: CASRAENSPLHF